These 11 T cell receptor beta chains share one sample of origin, sequenced in a study of breast tumors, draining lymph nodes, adjacent tissues. TCRdb reanalysed the multiplex PCR reads using MiXCR and keeps one entry per CDR3 protein. The table includes about 270,000 distinct CDR3 sequences, around 30% detected once. The lymph nodes were axillary draining lymph nodes from breast cancer patients. Specimen: axillary lymph node tissue. The receptors come from a female donor with breast cancer. Some clones in this sample may be carry-over from other donors' samples.

In its sample, this clonotype was seen many times. The CDR3 region has the DNA TGCGCCAGCAGTGAGTCGAAGCTGGGCGGCACAGATACGCAGTATTTT. This encodes CASSESKLGGTDTQYF. The V gene is TRBV10-1, the J gene TRBJ2-3; no firm D call. Germline lookup yields CDR1 WNHNN and CDR2 SYGVQD (reference sequence). The CDR3 runs 16 residues. V lost 0 bases and J 1 base, leaving 11 bases between the germline ends.

This clonotype has only a few counts. This chain joins TRBV30 and TRBJ2-3, with 11 positions matching TRBD1. The CDR3 loop spans 13 amino acids. Germline V gene sequence: CDR1 GTSNPN, CDR2 SVGIG (reference sequence). The V and J ends lost 3 bases and 5 bases, in that order; junction bases with no gene match: 1. The CDR3 coding sequence is TGTGCCTGGAGCGGGACAGGGGGAGATACGCAGTATTTT. The encoded protein is CAWSGTGGDTQYF.

The sample holds many counts of this clonotype. This chain uses TRBV20-1 with TRBJ2-2, with TRBD1 matching 10 bases. This CDR3 is built from 15 residues. Per germline, CDR1 DFQATT and CDR2 SNEGSKA (reference sequence). Unmatched junction bases numbered 3, after V lost 5 bases and J lost 0 bases. Here the CDR3 DNA reads TGCAGTGCTGCAGACAGGGGGCCGAACACCGGGGAGCTGTTTTTT. Protein: CSAADRGPNTGELFF.

In its sample, this clonotype was seen many times. The chain employs TRBV7-2 and TRBJ2-2, with no clear D. V lost 2 bases and J lost 5, with 21 bases in between. Germline CDR1 reads SGHTA; CDR2 reads FQGNSA. The CDR3 is 18 residues long. CDR3 coding DNA: TGTGCCAGCAGCTTAATGGGGTCCTTGCGCACAACTACCGGGGAGCTGTTTTTT. Protein product: CASSLMGSLRTTTGELFF.

This clonotype was seen at least ten times. A much larger clone lies one base from this, so it may be a read error. The gene calls are TRBV12-3 or TRBV12-4 and TRBJ1-3; D is unresolved. The CDR3 has 13 residues. Trimming removed 3 bases at V and 4 bases at J, with 7 bases between. This chain's CDR3 is CASSFLTGNTIYF. The CDR3 coding sequence is TGTGCCAGCAGTTTCCTCACGGGAAACACCATATATTTT.

This clonotype has at least ten counts. The J gene is TRBJ2-1, the V gene TRBV7-2; 8 bases fit TRBD1. The ends lost 8 bases at V and 8 bases at J; junction bases unmatched: 14. The CDR3 runs to 15 residues. The germline CDR1 and CDR2 sequences are SGHTA and FQGNSA. The CDR3: CASSTMAGGFDEQFF. CDR3 DNA: TGTGCCAGCTCTACTATGGCAGGGGGCTTCGATGAGCAGTTCTTC.

This clonotype showed up just a few times. The rearrangement joins TRBV6-1 to TRBJ2-6, with 10 bases fitting TRBD1. The CDR3 has 17 residues. Looked up from germline, CDR1 is MNHNS and CDR2 is SASEGT. Losses at the gene ends were 6 bases for V and 1 base for J; bases not matched to a gene: 6. The CDR3 spells CASSPTGGSSGANVLTF. The DNA for the CDR3 is TGTGCCAGCAGCCCGACAGGGGGCAGTTCTGGGGCCAACGTCCTGACTTTC.

V gene TRBV6-2 or TRBV6-3 combines with J gene TRBJ2-7; perhaps TRBD2 as D (6 bases). V lost 7 bases and J 3 bases, leaving 13 bases between the germline ends. This CDR3 comprises 13 residues. Germline V gene sequence: CDR1 MNHEY, CDR2 SVGEGT. The CDR3 is CASTRGTSYEQYF. CDR3 coding DNA: TGTGCCAGCACACGGGGGACGAGCTACGAGCAGTACTTC.

This chain uses TRBV4-3 with TRBJ2-5; a possible D gene is TRBD2 (6 bases). Trimming took 6 bases from V and 6 from J, leaving 17 bases between them. Germline loops: CDR1 LGHNA, CDR2 YSLEER. The CDR3 spans 14 residues. The CDR3 region is CASRQQLAEKTQYF. The CDR3 nucleotides are TGCGCCAGCAGGCAGCAATTAGCGGAAAAGACCCAGTACTTC.

The rearrangement joins TRBV7-3 to TRBJ2-5; 11 positions match TRBD2. The CDR3 runs 18 residues. In germline, CDR1 is SGHTA, CDR2 FQGTGA. V was pared by 5 bases and J by 5 bases, with 16 bases of the junction left unmatched. This CDR3 is CASSKGALAGAYNETQYF. As DNA, the CDR3 is TGTGCCAGCAGCAAGGGGGCACTAGCGGGAGCCTACAATGAGACCCAGTACTTC. Variable domain in full (rest from reference TRBV7-3 and TRBJ2-5): GAGVSQTPSNKVTEKGKYVELRCDPISGHTALYWYRQSLGQGPEFLIYFQGTGAADDSGLPNDRFFAVRPEGSVSTLKIQRTERGDSAVYLCASSKGALAGAYNETQYFGPGTRLLVL.

The chain carries TRBV12-3 or TRBV12-4 and TRBJ2-5; D remains ambiguous. The V end was cut by 3 bases, the J end by 2 bases, with 4 bases between. The CDR3 consists of 12 residues. CDR3 in amino acids: CASSFAQETQYF. DNA for the CDR3: TGTGCCAGCAGTTTCGCGCAAGAGACCCAGTACTTC.